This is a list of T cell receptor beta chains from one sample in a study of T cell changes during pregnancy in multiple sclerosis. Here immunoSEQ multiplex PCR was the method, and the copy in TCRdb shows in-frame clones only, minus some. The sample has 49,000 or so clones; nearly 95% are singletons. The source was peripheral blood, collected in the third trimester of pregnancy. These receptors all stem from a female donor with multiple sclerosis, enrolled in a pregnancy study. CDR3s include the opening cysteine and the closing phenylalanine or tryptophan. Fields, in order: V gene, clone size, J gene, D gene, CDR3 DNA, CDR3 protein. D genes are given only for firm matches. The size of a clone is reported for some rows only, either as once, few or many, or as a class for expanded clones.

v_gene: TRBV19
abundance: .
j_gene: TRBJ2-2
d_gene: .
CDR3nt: TGTGCCAGTAGTAAGACAGGTGCCGGGGAGCTGTTTTTT
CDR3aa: CASSKTGAGELFF

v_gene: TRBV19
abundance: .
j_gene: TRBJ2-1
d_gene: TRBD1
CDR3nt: TGTGCCAGTAGCCCGGACAGGGGAACTAATGAGCAGTTCTTC
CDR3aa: CASSPDRGTNEQFF

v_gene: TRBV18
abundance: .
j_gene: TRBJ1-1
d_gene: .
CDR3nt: TGTGCCAGCTCACCTTCTTCCAGAAACACTGAAGCTTTCTTT
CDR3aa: CASSPSSRNTEAFF

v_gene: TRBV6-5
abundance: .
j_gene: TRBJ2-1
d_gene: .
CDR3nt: TGTGCCAGCAGTAAACAGGGAAATGAGCAGTTCTTC
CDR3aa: CASSKQGNEQFF

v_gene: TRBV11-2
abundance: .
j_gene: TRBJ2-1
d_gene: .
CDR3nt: TGTGCCAGCAGCTCGGACGGGGAGAAGAACAATGAGCAGTTCTTC
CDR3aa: CASSSDGEKNNEQFF

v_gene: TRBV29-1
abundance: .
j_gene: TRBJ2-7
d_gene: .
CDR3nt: TGCAGCGTTGAGGGACAGGCCGGGACTAGCCTTTTCGAGCAGTACTTC
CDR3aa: CSVEGQAGTSLFEQYF

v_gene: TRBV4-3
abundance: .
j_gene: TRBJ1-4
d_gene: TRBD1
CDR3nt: TGCGCCAGCAGCCAAACCGGGACAGGGCGTGAAAAACTGTTTTTT
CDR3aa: CASSQTGTGREKLFF

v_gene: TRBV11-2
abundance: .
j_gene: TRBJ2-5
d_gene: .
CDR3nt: TGTGCCAGCAGCTCGGACTCTGGTTGGGAGACCCAGTACTTC
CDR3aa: CASSSDSGWETQYF

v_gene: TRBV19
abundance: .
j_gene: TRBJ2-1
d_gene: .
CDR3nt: TGTGCCAGTAGTATAGGGGCCAACAATGAGCAGTTCTTC
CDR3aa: CASSIGANNEQFF

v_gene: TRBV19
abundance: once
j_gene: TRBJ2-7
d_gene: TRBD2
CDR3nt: TGTGCCAGCGCGACTAGCGGCCCCTACGAGCAGTACTTC
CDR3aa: CASATSGPYEQYF

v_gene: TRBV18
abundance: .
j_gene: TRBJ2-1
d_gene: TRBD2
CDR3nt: TGTGCCAGCTCACTAGCGGGAGCTTACAATGAGCAGTTCTTC
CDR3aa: CASSLAGAYNEQFF

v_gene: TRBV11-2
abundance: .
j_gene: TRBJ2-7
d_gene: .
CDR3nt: TGTGCCAGCAGCTTAGGGTTCACGACTTACGAGCAGTACTTC
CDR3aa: CASSLGFTTYEQYF

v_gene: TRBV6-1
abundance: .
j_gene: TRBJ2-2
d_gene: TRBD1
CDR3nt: TGTGCCAGCAGTCTCGACAGGGGGCTCGGGGAGCTGTTTTTT
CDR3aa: CASSLDRGLGELFF

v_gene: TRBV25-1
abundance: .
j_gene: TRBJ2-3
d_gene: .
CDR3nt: TGTGCCAGCAGTGGTAGACAGTACACAGATACGCAGTATTTT
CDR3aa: CASSGRQYTDTQYF

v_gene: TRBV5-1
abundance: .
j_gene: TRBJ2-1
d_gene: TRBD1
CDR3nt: TGCGCCAGCAGCTTAACGATCTGGGACAGGTCAAATGAGCAGTTCTTC
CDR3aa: CASSLTIWDRSNEQFF

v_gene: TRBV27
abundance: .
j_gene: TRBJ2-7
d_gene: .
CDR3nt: TGTGCCAGCAGAAGCGCAGAGGCGTTCATTTACGAGCAGTACTTC
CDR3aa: CASRSAEAFIYEQYF

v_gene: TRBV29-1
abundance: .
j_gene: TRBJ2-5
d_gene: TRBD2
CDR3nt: TGCAGCGTTGTACGCGGGAGGGCTAGCGGGAGGGCCGGAGAGACCCAGTACTTC
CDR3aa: CSVVRGRASGRAGETQYF

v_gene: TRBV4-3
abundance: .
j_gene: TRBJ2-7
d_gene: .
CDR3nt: TGCGCCAGCAGCCAAGGGATCCTCCGAGCAAATGGAGGGTACGAGCAGTACTTC
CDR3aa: CASSQGILRANGGYEQYF

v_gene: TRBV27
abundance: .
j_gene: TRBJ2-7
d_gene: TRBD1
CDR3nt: TGTGCCAGCAGTTCGGACAGGCTACTCTACGAGCAGTACTTC
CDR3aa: CASSSDRLLYEQYF

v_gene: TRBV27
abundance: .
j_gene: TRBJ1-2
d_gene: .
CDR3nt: TGTGCCAGCAGTACAGGGAGGGGCTATGGCTACACCTTC
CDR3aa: CASSTGRGYGYTF

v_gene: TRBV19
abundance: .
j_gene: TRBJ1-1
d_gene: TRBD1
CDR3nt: TGTGCCAGTACTTTCTTACCGGGACAGGGCAACACTGAAGCTTTCTTT
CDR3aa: CASTFLPGQGNTEAFF

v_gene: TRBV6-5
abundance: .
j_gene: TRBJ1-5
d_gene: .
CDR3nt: TGTGCCAGCAGTTCCTTAGGGGGGGGAAGCAATCAGCCCCAGCATTTT
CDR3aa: CASSSLGGGSNQPQHF

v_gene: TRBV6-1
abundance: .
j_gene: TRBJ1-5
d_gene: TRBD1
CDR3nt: TGTGCCAGCAGGACAGGGCCACTAAATCAGCCCCAGCATTTT
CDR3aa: CASRTGPLNQPQHF

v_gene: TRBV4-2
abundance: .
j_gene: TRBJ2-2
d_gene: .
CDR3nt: TGTGCCAGCAGCCAAGATTCGGGACTTAGCACCGGGGAGCTGTTTTTT
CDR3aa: CASSQDSGLSTGELFF

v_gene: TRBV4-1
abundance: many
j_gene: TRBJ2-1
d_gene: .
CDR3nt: TGCGCCAGCAGCCAAGATCCGGACACAATGGAGCAGTTCTTC
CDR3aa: CASSQDPDTMEQFF

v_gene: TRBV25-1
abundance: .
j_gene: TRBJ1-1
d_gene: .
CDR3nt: TGTGCCAGCAGTGAATCCATCCTAAGGGGCACTGAAGCTTTCTTT
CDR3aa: CASSESILRGTEAFF

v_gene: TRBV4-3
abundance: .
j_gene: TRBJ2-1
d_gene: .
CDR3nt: TGCGCCAGCAGCGCCGGTAGTAGGAGGGCCAGTGATGAGCAGTTCTTC
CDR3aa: CASSAGSRRASDEQFF

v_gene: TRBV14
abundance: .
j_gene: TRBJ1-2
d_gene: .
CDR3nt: TGTGCCAGCAGCCCAGGGGCCTATGGCTACACCTTC
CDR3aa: CASSPGAYGYTF

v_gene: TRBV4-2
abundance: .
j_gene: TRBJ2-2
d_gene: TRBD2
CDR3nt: TGTGCCAGCAGCCAAGATTCTGGGACTAGCGCGAACACCGGGGAGCTGTTTTTT
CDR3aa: CASSQDSGTSANTGELFF

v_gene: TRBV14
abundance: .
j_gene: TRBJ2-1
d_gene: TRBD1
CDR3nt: TGTGCCAGCAGCCTGAAACAGGGGATGGATGAGCAGTTCTTC
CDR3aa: CASSLKQGMDEQFF

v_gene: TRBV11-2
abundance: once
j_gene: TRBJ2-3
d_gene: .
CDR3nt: TGTGCCAGCAGCCTGGGGCGGAGCACAGATACGCAGTATTTT
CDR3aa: CASSLGRSTDTQYF

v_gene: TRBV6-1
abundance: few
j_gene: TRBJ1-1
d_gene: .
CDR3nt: TGTGCCAGCAGTGCTACAGGGAACACTGAAGCTTTCTTT
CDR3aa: CASSATGNTEAFF

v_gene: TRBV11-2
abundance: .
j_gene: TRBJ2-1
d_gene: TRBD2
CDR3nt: TGTGCCAGCAGCTTAGGTAGCGGGAGGAGCTCCTACAATGAGCAGTTCTTC
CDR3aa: CASSLGSGRSSYNEQFF

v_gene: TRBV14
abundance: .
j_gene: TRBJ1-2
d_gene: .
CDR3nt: TGTGCCAGCAGCCCCCGGGGGTGGAGTGGCTACACCTTC
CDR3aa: CASSPRGWSGYTF

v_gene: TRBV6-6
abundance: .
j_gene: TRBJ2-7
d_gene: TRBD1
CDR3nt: TGTGCCAGCAGACCCGGGACAGGGGGCGCGGAGCAGTACTTC
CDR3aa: CASRPGTGGAEQYF

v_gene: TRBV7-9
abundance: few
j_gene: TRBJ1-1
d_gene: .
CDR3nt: TGTGCCAGCAGCACGAATCTCAGGGGCCTTAAACGGAACACTGAAGCTTTCTTT
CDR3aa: CASSTNLRGLKRNTEAFF

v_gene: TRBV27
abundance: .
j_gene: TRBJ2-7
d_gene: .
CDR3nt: TGTGCCAGCAGTTTCGGGACATCATACTACGAGCAGTACTTC
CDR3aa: CASSFGTSYYEQYF

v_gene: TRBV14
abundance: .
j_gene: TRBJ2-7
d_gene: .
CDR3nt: TGTGCCAGCAGCCAACCCTCTTCAAGCGGCGGTCACGCCTACGAGCAGTACTTC
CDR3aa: CASSQPSSSGGHAYEQYF

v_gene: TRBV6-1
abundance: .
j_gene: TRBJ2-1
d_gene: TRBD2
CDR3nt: TGTGCCAGCAGTGATAGCGGGAGGGCCTACAATGAGCAGTTCTTC
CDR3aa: CASSDSGRAYNEQFF

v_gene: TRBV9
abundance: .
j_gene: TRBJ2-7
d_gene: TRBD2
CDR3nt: TGTGCCAGCAGCTCGCCCCCGGGACTAGCCGAGGTCCACGAGCAGTACTTC
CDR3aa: CASSSPPGLAEVHEQYF

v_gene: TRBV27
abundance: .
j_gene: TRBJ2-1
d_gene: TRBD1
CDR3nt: TGTGCCAGCAGGAGACAGGGGGCGCCGAACAATGAGCAGTTCTTC
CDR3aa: CASRRQGAPNNEQFF

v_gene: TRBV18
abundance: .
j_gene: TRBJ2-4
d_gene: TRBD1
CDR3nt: TGTGCCAGCTCACCGGGACAGGGGCTTCTCAAAAACATTCAGTACTTC
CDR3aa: CASSPGQGLLKNIQYF

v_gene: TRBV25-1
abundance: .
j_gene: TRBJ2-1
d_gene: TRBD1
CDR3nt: TGTGCCAGCAGTATAGGGGGGACAGGGGGCTACAATGAGCAGTTCTTC
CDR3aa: CASSIGGTGGYNEQFF

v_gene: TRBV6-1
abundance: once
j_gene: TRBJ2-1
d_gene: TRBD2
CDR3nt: TGTGCCAGCAGGCCCGGGACTAGTGACTACAATGAGCAGTTCTTC
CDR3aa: CASRPGTSDYNEQFF

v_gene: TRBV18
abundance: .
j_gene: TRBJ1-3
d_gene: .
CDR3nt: TGTGCCAGCTCACCGGCAGGACTCAACTCTGGAAACACCATATATTTT
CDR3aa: CASSPAGLNSGNTIYF

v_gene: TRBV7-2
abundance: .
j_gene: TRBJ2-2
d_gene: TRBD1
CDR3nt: TGTGCCAGCAGCTCACACAGGGGGAACACCGGGGAGCTGTTTTTT
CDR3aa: CASSSHRGNTGELFF

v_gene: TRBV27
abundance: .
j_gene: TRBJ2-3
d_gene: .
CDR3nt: TGTGCCAGCAGTTTCTCTCCTAGCGACACAGATACGCAGTATTTT
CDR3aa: CASSFSPSDTDTQYF

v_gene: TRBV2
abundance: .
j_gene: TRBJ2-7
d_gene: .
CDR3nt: TGTGCCAGCAGGCCCTTAGTCTACGAGCAGTACTTC
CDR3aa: CASRPLVYEQYF

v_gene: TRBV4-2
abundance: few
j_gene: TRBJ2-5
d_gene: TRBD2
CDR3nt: TGTGCCAGCAGCCAAGGGGCAGCGGGAGGGCCGGAGACCCAGTACTTC
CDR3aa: CASSQGAAGGPETQYF

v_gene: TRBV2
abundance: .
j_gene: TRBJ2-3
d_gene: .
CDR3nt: TGTGCCAGCAGTGAACGACTCAACCCCTACCCCACAGATACGCAGTATTTT
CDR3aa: CASSERLNPYPTDTQYF

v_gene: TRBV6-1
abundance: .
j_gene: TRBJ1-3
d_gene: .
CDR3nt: TGTGCCAGCGATCAGGGAATTTCTGGAAACACCATATATTTT
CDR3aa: CASDQGISGNTIYF

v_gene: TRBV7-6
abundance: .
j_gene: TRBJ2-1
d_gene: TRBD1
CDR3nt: TGTGCCAGCAGCAAACCGGGACAGGGCAGGAACAATGAGCAGTTCTTC
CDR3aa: CASSKPGQGRNNEQFF

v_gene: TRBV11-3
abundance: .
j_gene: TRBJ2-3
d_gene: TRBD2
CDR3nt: TGTGCCAGCAGCTTAGGAACCAGACTAGCGGGCCTCACAGATACGCAGTATTTT
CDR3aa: CASSLGTRLAGLTDTQYF

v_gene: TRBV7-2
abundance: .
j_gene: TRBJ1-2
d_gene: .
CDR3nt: TGTGCCAGCAGCTTAGAATCGGCAGCTAGCGGCTACACCTTC
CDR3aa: CASSLESAASGYTF

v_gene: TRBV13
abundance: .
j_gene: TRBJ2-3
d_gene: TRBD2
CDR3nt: TGTGCCAGCAGCTTTCGGACTAGCGGGGGCACAGATACGCAGTATTTT
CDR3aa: CASSFRTSGGTDTQYF

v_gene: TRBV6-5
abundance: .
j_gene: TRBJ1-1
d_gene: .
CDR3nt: TGTGCCAGCAGTTACTCAAGGGAAGGGGTGGCTGAAGCTTTCTTT
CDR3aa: CASSYSREGVAEAFF

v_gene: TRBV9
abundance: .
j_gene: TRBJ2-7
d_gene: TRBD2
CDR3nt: TGTGCCAGCAGCGTAGCTGGACTAGAATACGAGCAGTACTTC
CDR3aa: CASSVAGLEYEQYF

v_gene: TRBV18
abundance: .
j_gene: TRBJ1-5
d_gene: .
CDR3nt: TGTGTCAGCTCACCTGTTTATAGCAATCAGCCCCAGCATTTT
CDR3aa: CVSSPVYSNQPQHF

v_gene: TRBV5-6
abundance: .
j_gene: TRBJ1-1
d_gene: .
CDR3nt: TGTGCCAGCAGCTTAGACAGGAAGAACACTGAAGCTTTCTTT
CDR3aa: CASSLDRKNTEAFF